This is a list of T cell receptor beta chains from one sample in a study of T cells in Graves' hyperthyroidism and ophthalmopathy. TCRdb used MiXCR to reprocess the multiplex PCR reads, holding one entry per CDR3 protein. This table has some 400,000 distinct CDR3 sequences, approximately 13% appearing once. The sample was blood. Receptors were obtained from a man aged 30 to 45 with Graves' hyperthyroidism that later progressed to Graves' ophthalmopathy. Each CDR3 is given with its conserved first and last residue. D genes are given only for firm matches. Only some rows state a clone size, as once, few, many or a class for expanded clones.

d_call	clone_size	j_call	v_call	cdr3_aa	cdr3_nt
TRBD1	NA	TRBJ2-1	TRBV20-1	CSATGGLVVNEQFF	TGCAGTGCCACAGGGGGCTTGGTTGTGAATGAGCAGTTCTTC
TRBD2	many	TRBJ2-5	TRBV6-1	CATGTSGGFQETQYF	TGTGCCACGGGGACTAGCGGGGGGTTCCAAGAGACCCAGTACTTC
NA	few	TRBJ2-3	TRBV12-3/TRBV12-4	CASSFSAGAADTQYF	TGTGCCAGCAGTTTTTCGGCGGGGGCGGCAGATACGCAGTATTTT
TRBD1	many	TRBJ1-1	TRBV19	CASSISTGAMNTEAFF	TGTGCCAGTAGTATAAGTACAGGGGCCATGAACACTGAAGCTTTCTTT
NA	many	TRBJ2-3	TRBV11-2	CASSLARTLDLGDTQYF	TGTGCCAGCAGCTTAGCGAGAACCCTAGACCTAGGTGATACGCAGTATTTT
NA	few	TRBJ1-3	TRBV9	CASSVDGVPGNTIYF	TGTGCCAGCAGCGTAGACGGCGTCCCTGGAAACACCATATATTTT
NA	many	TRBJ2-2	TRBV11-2	CASRLTANTGELFF	TGTGCCAGCAGGTTAACCGCGAACACCGGGGAGCTGTTTTTT
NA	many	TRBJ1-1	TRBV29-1	CSVEDGNTEAFF	TGCAGCGTTGAGGACGGTAACACTGAAGCTTTCTTT
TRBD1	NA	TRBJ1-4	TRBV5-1	CASSPRQGENEKLFF	TGCGCCAGCAGCCCCCGACAGGGTGAGAATGAAAAACTGTTTTTT
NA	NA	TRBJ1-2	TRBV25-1	CASSETAGTDGYTF	TGTGCCAGCAGTGAAACTGCAGGGACGGACGGCTACACCTTC
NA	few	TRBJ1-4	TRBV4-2	CASSQEWAGSTNEKLFF	TGTGCCAGCAGCCAAGAGTGGGCGGGGTCCACTAATGAAAAACTGTTTTTT
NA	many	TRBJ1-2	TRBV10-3	CAISDQGYYGYTF	TGTGCCATCAGTGATCAGGGTTACTATGGCTACACCTTC
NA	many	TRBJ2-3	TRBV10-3	CAISESLTEQDTQYF	TGTGCCATCTCCGAGTCCCTGACGGAGCAAGATACGCAGTATTTT
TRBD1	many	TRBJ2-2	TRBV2	CASSEAFPGTGLTGELFF	TGTGCCAGCAGTGAAGCGTTCCCCGGGACAGGGCTCACCGGGGAGCTGTTTTTT
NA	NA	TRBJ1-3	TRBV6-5	CASSYGPVGNTIYF	TGTGCCAGCAGTTACGGTCCTGTTGGAAACACCATATATTTT
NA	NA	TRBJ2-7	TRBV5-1	CASSWAGASSYEQYF	TGCGCCAGCTCATGGGCGGGGGCCAGCTCCTACGAGCAGTACTTC
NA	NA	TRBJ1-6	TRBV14	CASSQVHPGNSPLHF	TGTGCCAGCAGCCAAGTCCACCCGGGGAACTCACCCCTCCACTTT
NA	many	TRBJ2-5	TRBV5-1	CASSSRPRAPRVETQYF	TGCGCCAGCAGCTCTAGACCCAGGGCCCCAAGAGTAGAGACCCAGTACTTC
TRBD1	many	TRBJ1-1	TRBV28	CASSLFTLRDRGQNTEAFF	TGTGCCAGCAGCCTATTTACTCTCCGGGACAGGGGGCAGAACACTGAAGCTTTCTTT
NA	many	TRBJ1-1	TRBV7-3	CASSLLSVDKGTEAFF	TGTGCCAGCAGCTTATTATCGGTGGATAAGGGAACTGAAGCTTTCTTT
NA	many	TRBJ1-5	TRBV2	CASSGGRGGLSNQPQHF	TGTGCCAGCAGTGGAGGGAGGGGGGGGCTGAGCAATCAGCCCCAGCATTTT
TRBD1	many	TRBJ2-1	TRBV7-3	CASSLDGQGVNEQFF	TGTGCCAGCAGCTTAGATGGACAGGGGGTCAATGAGCAGTTCTTC
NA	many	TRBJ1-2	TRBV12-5	CASGLLRGPGGYTF	TGTGCTAGTGGTCTCCTACGGGGCCCGGGAGGCTACACCTTC
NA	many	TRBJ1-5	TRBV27	CASSLSARAQRSNQPQHF	TGTGCCAGCAGTTTATCGGCCCGGGCTCAAAGGAGCAATCAGCCCCAGCATTTT
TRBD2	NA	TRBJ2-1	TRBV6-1	CASSVGGGWDEQFF	TGTGCCAGCAGTGTTGGCGGGGGGTGGGATGAGCAGTTCTTC
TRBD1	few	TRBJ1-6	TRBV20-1	CSARTGSSPLHF	TGCAGTGCACGGACAGGGAGCTCACCCCTCCACTTT
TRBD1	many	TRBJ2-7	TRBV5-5	CASRGQGTYEQYF	TGTGCCAGCAGGGGACAGGGAACCTACGAGCAGTACTTC
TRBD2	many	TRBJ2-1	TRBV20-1	CSARVGLAPPYNEQFF	TGCAGTGCTAGAGTGGGACTAGCTCCTCCCTACAATGAGCAGTTCTTC
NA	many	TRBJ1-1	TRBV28	CASSLYQKNTEAFF	TGTGCCAGCAGTTTATACCAAAAGAACACTGAAGCTTTCTTT
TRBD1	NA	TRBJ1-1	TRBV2	CASNGFLDRGVSDTEAFF	TGTGCCAGTAATGGGTTTCTAGACAGGGGAGTGTCAGACACTGAAGCTTTCTTT
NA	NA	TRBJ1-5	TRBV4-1	CASSQDRALIQPQHF	TGCGCCAGCAGCCAAGATCGAGCGTTAATCCAGCCCCAGCATTTT
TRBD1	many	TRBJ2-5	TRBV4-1	CASSQVSDRGQETQYF	TGCGCCAGCAGCCAAGTTTCGGACAGGGGCCAAGAGACCCAGTACTTC
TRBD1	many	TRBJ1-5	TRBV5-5	CASSLGTGGGQPQHF	TGTGCCAGCAGCTTGGGGACAGGGGGTGGTCAGCCCCAGCATTTT